Reported below is one T cell receptor beta chain. What it recognizes is unknown. This CDR3 region has 15 residues. Trimming took off 0 bases at V and 7 bases at J, with 15 bases between the two ends. Germline CDR1 reads ENHRY; CDR2 reads SYGVKD. These data come from a study of T cell responses to AZD1222 COVID-19 vaccine. Overall study results and limits: Variant regions that are unmutated are reportedly the target of nearly half of spike-specific TCRs. Two doses of AZD1222 preceded a rise in Spike-specific TCR breadth and depth.

Method: immunoSEQ multiplex PCR; TCRdb's copy keeps in-frame clones and lacks some. The table has 150,000 or so clones, 90% seen once. This chain uses TRBV10-3 with TRBJ2-5, with D hard to call. The material sequenced was peripheral blood, taken 28 days after the second dose of the MenACWY control vaccine. This TCR was recovered from an adult who received the MenACWY meningococcal vaccine as a control. The chain's CDR3 is CAISESTGYRGTQYF. The CDR3, as DNA: TGTGCCATCAGTGAGTCGACTGGCTACCGAGGGACCCAGTACTTC.